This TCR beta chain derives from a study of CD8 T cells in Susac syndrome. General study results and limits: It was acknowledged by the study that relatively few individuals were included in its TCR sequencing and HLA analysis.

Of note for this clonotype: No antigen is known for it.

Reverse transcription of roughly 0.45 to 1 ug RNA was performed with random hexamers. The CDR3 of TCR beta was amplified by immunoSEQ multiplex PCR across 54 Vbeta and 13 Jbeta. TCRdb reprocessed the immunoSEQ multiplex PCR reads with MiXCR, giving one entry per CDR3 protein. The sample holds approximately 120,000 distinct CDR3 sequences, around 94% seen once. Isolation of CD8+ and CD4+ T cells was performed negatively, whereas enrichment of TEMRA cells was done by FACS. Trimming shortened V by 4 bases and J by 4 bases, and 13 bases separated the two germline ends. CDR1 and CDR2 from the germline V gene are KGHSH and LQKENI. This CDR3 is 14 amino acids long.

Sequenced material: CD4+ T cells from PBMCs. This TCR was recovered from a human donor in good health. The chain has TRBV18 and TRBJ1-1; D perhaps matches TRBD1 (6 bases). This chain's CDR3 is CASSRRGLGTEAFF. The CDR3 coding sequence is TGTGCCAGCTCACGGCGGGGGCTGGGCACTGAAGCTTTCTTT.